Sequencing of this T cell receptor (beta chain) was carried out in a study of cytomegalovirus exposure and HLA in healthy donors. Primers for the PCR totalled 60 Vbeta and 13 Jbeta. Authors' processing steps: About 10 million shared chains were among the approximately 80 million unique TCR beta chains that a later analysis counted. Clones were sequenced by immunoSEQ multiplex PCR, and TCRdb holds only the in-frame ones, with some missing. The V and J calls and clone size come from that table; D and trimming were worked out from the DNA. Among roughly 160,000 clones listed, approximately 80% were seen once. To note about this clone: Its specificity is unknown.

Healthy donors of bone marrow made up the group. Overall study findings and caveats: Upon later analysis, HLA-associated TCR beta chains proved more clonally expanded than other, equally common chains.

Trimming left V 5 bases short and J 4 bases short, with 8 bases between. CDR3 length: 11 amino acids. Germline V CDR1 and CDR2: DFQATT, SNEGSKA (reference sequence). The TCR sequence derives from a man in his fifties or sixties in good health and CMV-seropositive. This chain connects TRBV20-1 to TRBJ1-2, with no clear D. The source material was PBMCs. CDR3 sequence reads: CSALFRYGYTF. The CDR3 DNA follows: TGCAGTGCTCTTTTTCGCTATGGCTACACCTTC.